The entry below describes one TCR beta chain. The antigen remains unidentified. A much more abundant neighbour one base away suggests this may be a read error. Germline lookup yields CDR1 LGHDT and CDR2 YNNKEL (reference sequence). The V end lost 4 bases, the J end lost 9 bases, and 13 bases lay between the germline ends. The CDR3 spans 13 residues. This sample is drawn from a study of metastatic and nonmetastatic thyroid tumors. Until they underwent thyroid surgery, no patient had received any treatment. MiXCR was used by TCRdb to re-call the PCR reads. Of some 64,000 clones in the sample, roughly 4.1% were seen once. Study-wide findings and caveats: Benign nodules reportedly had significantly lower TCR beta diversity than malignant thyroid tumors in blood and tumor.

Sequenced sample: blood. The chain combines TRBV3-1 with TRBJ2-1; D remains unclear. This receptor was obtained from a female donor with papillary thyroid cancer or a benign thyroid nodule (not recorded which). Some clones in this sample may be carry-over from other donors' samples. The CDR3 loop is CASSLGVGGEQFF. In nucleotides, the CDR3 is TGTGCCAGCAGCCTGGGTGTGGGTGGTGAGCAGTTCTTC.